This T cell receptor beta chain was observed in a study of technical replicates of blood from several donors. Clones were read by immunoSEQ multiplex PCR, and TCRdb kept only the in-frame ones, dropping some. This table has roughly 90,000 clones, less than 95% appearing once. This TCR came from a human donor in good health. The sample was T cells isolated from PBMCs.

CDR3 in amino acids: CASSLDASAGEQYF. As DNA, the CDR3 is TGCGCCAGCAGCTTGGATGCTAGCGCCGGCGAGCAGTACTTC. The chain combines TRBV5-1 with TRBJ2-7, with TRBD2 as a possible D gene (6 bases). The V gene's germline CDR1 is SGHRS and CDR2 YFSETQ. The CDR3 runs 14 residues. Trimming took 0 bases from V and 6 from J, leaving 13 bases between them.